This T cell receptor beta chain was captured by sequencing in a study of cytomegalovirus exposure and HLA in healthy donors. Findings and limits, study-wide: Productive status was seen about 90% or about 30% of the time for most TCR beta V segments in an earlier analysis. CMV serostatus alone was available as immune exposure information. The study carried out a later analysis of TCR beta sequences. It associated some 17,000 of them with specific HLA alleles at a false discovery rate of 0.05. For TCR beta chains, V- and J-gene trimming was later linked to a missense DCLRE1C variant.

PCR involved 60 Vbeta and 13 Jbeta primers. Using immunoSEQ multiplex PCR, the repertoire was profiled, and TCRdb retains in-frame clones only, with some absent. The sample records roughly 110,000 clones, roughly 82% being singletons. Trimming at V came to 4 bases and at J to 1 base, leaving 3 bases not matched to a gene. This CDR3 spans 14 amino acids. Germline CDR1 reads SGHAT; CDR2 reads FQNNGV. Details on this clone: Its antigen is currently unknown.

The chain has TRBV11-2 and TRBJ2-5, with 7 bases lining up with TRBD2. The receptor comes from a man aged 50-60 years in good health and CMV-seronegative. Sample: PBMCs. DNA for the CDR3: TGTGCCAGCAGCTCGTCGGGGGGCCAAGAGACCCAGTACTTC. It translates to CASSSSGGQETQYF. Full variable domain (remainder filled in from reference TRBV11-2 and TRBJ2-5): EAGVAQSPRYKIIEKRQSVAFWCNPISGHATLYWYQQILGQGPKLLIQFQNNGVVDDSQLPKDRFSAERLKGVDSTLKIQPAKLEDSAVYLCASSSSGGQETQYFGPGTRLLVL.